These 24 T cell receptor beta chains came from one sample sequenced in a study of human T cells and chemical hapten exposure. A single record per CDR3 protein comes from TCRdb applying MiXCR to the RACE reads. The sample includes about 80,000 distinct CDR3 sequences, approximately 8.6% of them seen just once. Described time point: healthy volunteer bleed at 6 weeks. Unfractionated whole blood yielded the extracted total RNA. Material for sequencing was whole blood. The receptors here all came from a female donor in good health. Some clones in this sample may be carry-over from other donors' samples.

This clonotype was counted at least ten times. V and J are TRBV6-5 and TRBJ1-2; possibly TRBD1 for D (5 bases). Germline V CDR1 and CDR2: MNHEY, SVGAGI. The CDR3 extends over 15 amino acids. V dropped 4 bases and J dropped 4 bases, with 16 bases sitting between them. In DNA form, the CDR3 reads TGTGCCAGCAGTTCAATCCTGGACACCGCCTATGGCTACACCTTC. Its translation: CASSSILDTAYGYTF.

The rearrangement links TRBV4-3 to TRBJ2-7; maybe TRBD2 (6 bases). Germline assignment: CDR1 LGHNA and CDR2 YSLEER. The V gene lost 0 bases and the J gene lost 6 bases, with 9 bases spanning the gap. This CDR3 is built from 13 residues. CDR3 amino acids: CASSQDRGSEQYF. In nucleotides, the CDR3 is TGCGCCAGCAGCCAAGATCGGGGGAGCGAGCAGTACTTC.

This clonotype was seen a handful of times. The chain uses TRBV4-3 and TRBJ2-5; TRBD2 matches 8 bases. This CDR3 region has 17 residues. The V and J ends lost 4 bases and 2 bases, in that order; junction bases with no gene match: 12. Germline V lookup: CDR1 LGHNA, CDR2 YSLEER. CDR3 nucleotides: TGCGCCAGCAGCCCCTCGGGAGGGCGCGGACCACAAGAGACCCAGTACTTC. It encodes CASSPSGGRGPQETQYF.

There are a few counts of this clonotype. The rearrangement joins TRBV3-1 to TRBJ1-6; a weak D match, TRBD1 (5 bases). The CDR3 contains 22 residues. Germline V gene lookup returns CDR1 LGHDT and CDR2 YNNKEL (reference sequence). V lost 2 bases and J lost 2, with 28 bases in between. Written as DNA, the CDR3 is TGTGCCAGCAGCCAAAGGCCGACAGCTAAGAGCAAACTTATTCCCTATAATTCACCCCTCCACTTT. It translates to CASSQRPTAKSKLIPYNSPLHF. Using reference TRBV3-1 and TRBJ1-6 for the parts outside the CDR3, the full variable domain is DTAVSQTPKYLVTQMGNDKSIKCEQNLGHDTMYWYKQDSKKFLKIMFSYNNKELIINETVPNRFSPKSPDKAHLNLHINSLELGDSAVYFCASSQRPTAKSKLIPYNSPLHFGNGTRLTVT.

This clonotype was seen at least ten times. The chain uses TRBV2 and TRBJ1-1; no clear D gene. Germline V gene sequence: CDR1 SNHLY, CDR2 FYNNEI. Trimming shortened V by 10 bases and J by 5 bases, and 5 bases separated the two germline ends. CDR3 length: 9 residues. CDR3 bases: TGTGCCACCGGGACTGAAGCTTTCTTT. Its protein product is CATGTEAFF.

This clonotype turned up a few times. The rearrangement links TRBV12-3 or TRBV12-4 to TRBJ1-6; D not certain. Between the trimmed V and J ends, which lost 4 bases and 10 bases, there was a span of 20 bases. The length of the CDR3 is 16 residues. This chain's CDR3 is CASSSRRSPYRSPLHF. The CDR3 DNA reads as TGTGCCAGCAGTTCCCGGAGGAGTCCCTATAGGTCACCCCTCCACTTT.

This clonotype was seen many times. This chain uses TRBV28 with TRBJ2-7; D is unresolved. Trimming shortened V by 5 bases and J by 6 bases, and 5 bases separated the two germline ends. Per germline, CDR1 MDHEN and CDR2 SYDVKM. CDR3 size: 10 residues. As DNA, the CDR3 is TGTGCCAGCAGTGTTTCCGAGCAGTACTTC. Its protein product is CASSVSEQYF. Full variable domain (remainder filled in from reference TRBV28 and TRBJ2-7): DVKVTQSSRYLVKRTGEKVFLECVQDMDHENMFWYRQDPGLGLRLIYFSYDVKMKEKGDIPEGYSVSREKKERFSLILESASTNQTSMYLCASSVSEQYFGPGTRLTVT.

This clonotype has more than one count but fewer than ten. This chain connects TRBV12-3 or TRBV12-4 to TRBJ1-5; D might be TRBD1 (6 bases). The CDR3 covers 13 residues. Trimming took off 6 bases at V and 6 bases at J, with 12 bases between the two ends. The CDR3 protein is CASRSGQIQPQHF. The CDR3 region has the DNA TGTGCCAGCAGAAGCGGACAGATTCAGCCCCAGCATTTT.

This clonotype came up a few times. In nucleotides, the CDR3 is TGTGCCAGCAGCTTAGTGGGGGCCGATGAAAAACTGTTTTTT. This sequence encodes CASSLVGADEKLFF. The chain links TRBV7-6 to TRBJ1-4; a possible D gene is TRBD1 (6 bases). The V gene lost 1 base and the J gene lost 6 bases, with 9 bases spanning the gap. The CDR3 has 14 residues. The germline CDR1 and CDR2 sequences are SGHVS and FNYEAQ.

As concerns this clonotype: Given a much more abundant clone one base away, this may be a read error. This chain's CDR3 is CVSSLGVNTEAFF. CDR3 DNA: TGTGTCAGCAGCTTAGGCGTGAACACTGAAGCTTTCTTT. The V call is TRBV7-2, the J call TRBJ1-1; D is undetermined. Germline loops: CDR1 SGHTA, CDR2 FQGNSA. The CDR3 is made up of 13 amino acids.

This clonotype was counted ten times or more. The V call is TRBV5-1, the J call TRBJ2-7, with D possibly being TRBD1 (6 bases). Germline lookup yields CDR1 SGHRS and CDR2 YFSETQ. V dropped 0 bases and J dropped 1 base, with 11 bases sitting between them. This CDR3 has 15 residues. This chain's CDR3 is CASSLGTVESYEQYF. In DNA form, the CDR3 reads TGCGCCAGCAGCTTGGGGACAGTGGAGTCCTACGAGCAGTACTTC.

This clonotype was counted at least ten times. The CDR3 reads CASSGDSRVPDTQYF. DNA for the CDR3: TGCGCCAGCAGCGGAGACTCGAGGGTGCCAGATACGCAGTATTTT. The gene calls are TRBV23-1 and TRBJ2-3; tentatively, D is TRBD2 (5 bases). TRBV23-1 is placed among ORFs of uncertain function. CDR3 size: 15 residues. Trimming took 6 bases from V and 4 from J, leaving 17 bases between them.

This clonotype has just a few counts. This chain links TRBV7-2 with TRBJ1-6; D gene unclear. This CDR3 is built from 13 residues. Germline CDR1 SGHTA, CDR2 FQGNSA. The germline V and J ends were trimmed by 1 base and 8 bases, with 6 bases remaining between them. The CDR3 DNA is TGTGCCAGCAGCTTAGTTACCTATTCACCCCTCCACTTT. Translated: CASSLVTYSPLHF.

In this sample, this clonotype turned up a few times. The chain links TRBV5-6 to TRBJ1-6; D perhaps matches TRBD1 (6 bases). Germline assignment: CDR1 SGHDT and CDR2 YYEEEE. This CDR3 contains 15 residues. V was shortened by 4 bases and J by 3 bases, with 11 bases between the two germline ends. The CDR3 DNA follows: TGTGCCAGCAGCGCAGGGGACAACTATAATTCACCCCTCCACTTT. Encoded protein: CASSAGDNYNSPLHF.

The rearrangement uses TRBV10-3 and TRBJ1-5; D not resolved. CDR1 ENHRY and CDR2 SYGVKD come from the germline V gene. The CDR3 is 18 residues long. Trimming took 0 bases from V and 1 from J, leaving 16 bases between them. The CDR3 DNA is TGTGCCATCAGTGAGTCAGTGGGTTACCCGGTCAGCAATCAGCCCCAGCATTTT. It yields the protein CAISESVGYPVSNQPQHF.

This clonotype was found many times. This rearrangement joins TRBV5-4 to TRBJ2-3, with D possibly matching TRBD1 (6 bases). The CDR3 has 13 residues. Germline CDR1 is SGHNT and CDR2 is YYREEE (reference sequence). V dropped 1 base and J dropped 9 bases, with 12 bases sitting between them. The CDR3 loop reads CASSLKGHGTQYF. Written as DNA, the CDR3 is TGTGCCAGCAGCTTGAAGGGACACGGAACGCAGTATTTT.

Only a few counts were recorded for this clonotype. The rearrangement joins TRBV6-2 or TRBV6-3 to TRBJ2-5; no firm D call. With 8 bases removed from V and 6 bases from J, the gap between germline ends came to 13 bases. CDR1 and CDR2 (germline): MNHEY, SVGEGT. The CDR3 extends over 12 amino acids. In DNA, the CDR3 is TGTGCCAGCTGCCCAACATCGAAGACCCAGTACTTC. Translation gives CASCPTSKTQYF.

This clonotype was seen a few times. The V call is TRBV19, the J call TRBJ1-1; D may be TRBD1 (5 bases). The germline V gene has CDR1 LNHDA and CDR2 SQIVND (reference sequence). The CDR3 is 12 residues long. The germline V and J ends were trimmed by 5 bases and 10 bases, with 14 bases remaining between them. CDR3 loop: CASSARGTSAFF. The CDR3, as DNA: TGTGCCAGTAGTGCAAGGGGCACGTCAGCTTTCTTT.

This clonotype was counted ten times or more. The rearrangement uses TRBV5-1 and TRBJ2-3; possibly TRBD2 for D (6 bases). In germline, CDR1 is SGHRS, CDR2 YFSETQ. This CDR3 contains 15 residues. Trimming left V 4 bases short and J 0 bases short, with 12 bases between. Here the CDR3 DNA reads TGCGCCAGCAGCCCGGGGACTTCTAGCACAGATACGCAGTATTTT. This codes for CASSPGTSSTDTQYF.

This clonotype was detected only a few times. The chain carries TRBV6-5 and TRBJ1-2; D is undetermined. Germline loops: CDR1 MNHEY, CDR2 SVGAGI. V was shortened by 4 bases and J by 7 bases, with 7 bases between the two germline ends. The CDR3 is 11 amino acids. The DNA of the CDR3 is TGTGCCAGCAGTTGGGGAGTTGGCTACACCTTC. Translation: CASSWGVGYTF.

The chain combines TRBV2 with TRBJ1-5, with TRBD1 identical over 10 bases. This CDR3 has 13 amino acids. The germline V gene encodes CDR1 SNHLY and CDR2 FYNNEI. J was trimmed by 4 bases and V by 8 bases; bases with no gene match: 2. The CDR3 DNA follows: TGTGCCAGCGGGGGACAGGGGAATCAGCCCCAGCATTTT. Translated, it gives CASGGQGNQPQHF.

At least ten counts were recorded for this clonotype. The chain links TRBV27 to TRBJ2-7; no reliable D call. The CDR3 is made up of 15 amino acids. V gave up 3 bases and J gave up 0 bases, with 12 bases separating them. From germline, CDR1 is MNHEY and CDR2 SMNVEV (reference sequence). CDR3 coding DNA: TGTGCCAGCAGTTTGAGTGTCATATACTCCTACGAGCAGTACTTC. It encodes CASSLSVIYSYEQYF.

This clonotype was seen more than once but under ten times. The V gene is TRBV6-5, the J gene TRBJ2-3, with a weak D call TRBD2 (5 bases). In germline, CDR1 is MNHEY, CDR2 SVGAGI. Trimming left V 5 bases short and J 2 bases short, with 14 bases between. This CDR3 contains 15 residues. CDR3 in DNA: TGTGCCAGCAGTCAACTAGGGTCCCTCACAGATACGCAGTATTTT. This translates into CASSQLGSLTDTQYF.

This clonotype was detected ten times or more. V usage is TRBV7-2 and J usage is TRBJ2-5, with TRBD1 matching over 7 bases. Losses at the gene ends were 1 base for V and 0 bases for J; bases not matched to a gene: 5. The CDR3 has 16 residues. Germline V lookup: CDR1 SGHTA, CDR2 FQGNSA. The CDR3 DNA reads TGTGCCAGCAGCTTAGGACAGGGATTTAACCAAGAGACCCAGTACTTC. This codes for CASSLGQGFNQETQYF.